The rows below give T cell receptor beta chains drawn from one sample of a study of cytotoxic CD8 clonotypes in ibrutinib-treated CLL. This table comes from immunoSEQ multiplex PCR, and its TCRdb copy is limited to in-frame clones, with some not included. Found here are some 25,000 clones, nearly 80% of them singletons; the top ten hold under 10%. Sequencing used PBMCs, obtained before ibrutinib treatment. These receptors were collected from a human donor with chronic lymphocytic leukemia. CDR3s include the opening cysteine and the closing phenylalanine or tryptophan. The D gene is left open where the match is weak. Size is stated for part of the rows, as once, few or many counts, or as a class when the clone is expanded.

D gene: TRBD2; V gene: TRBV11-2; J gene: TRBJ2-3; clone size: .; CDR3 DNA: TGTGCCAGCAGACGACTAGCGGGAGGTGATACGCAGTATTTT; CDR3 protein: CASRRLAGGDTQYF
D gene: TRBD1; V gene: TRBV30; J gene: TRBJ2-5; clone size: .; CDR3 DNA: TGTGCCTGGAGCTCGACAGGGGCGCAGGGTGAGACCCAGTACTTC; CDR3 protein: CAWSSTGAQGETQYF
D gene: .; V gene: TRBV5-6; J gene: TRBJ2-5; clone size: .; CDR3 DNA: TGTGCCAGCAGACTAGGGGGAGGGGAAGAGACCCAGTACTTC; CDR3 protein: CASRLGGGEETQYF
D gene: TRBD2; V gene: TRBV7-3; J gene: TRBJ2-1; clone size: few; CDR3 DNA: TGTGCCAGCAGCTTAACGACCACTAGCGGGACCTACAATGAGCAGTTCTTC; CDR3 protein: CASSLTTTSGTYNEQFF
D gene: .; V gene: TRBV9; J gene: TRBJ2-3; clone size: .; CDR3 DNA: TGTGCCAGCAGCGCCTCTAGCACAGATACGCAGTATTTT; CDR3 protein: CASSASSTDTQYF
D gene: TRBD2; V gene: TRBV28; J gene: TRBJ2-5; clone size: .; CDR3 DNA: TGTGCCAGCAGCCCGGACCATGGAGCGGGAGTCGTAGAGACCCAGTACTTC; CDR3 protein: CASSPDHGAGVVETQYF
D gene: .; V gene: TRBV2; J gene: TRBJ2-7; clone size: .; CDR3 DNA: TGTGCCAGCACAGATCCGGGACCCGCGGGTGAGCAGTACTTC; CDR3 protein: CASTDPGPAGEQYF
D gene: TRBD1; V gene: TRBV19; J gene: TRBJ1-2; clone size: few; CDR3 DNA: TGTGCCAGTAGCCCCAGGTTGAACAGGGGGGTCTATGGCTACACCTTC; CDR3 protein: CASSPRLNRGVYGYTF
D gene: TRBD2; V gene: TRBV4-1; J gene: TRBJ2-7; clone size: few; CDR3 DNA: TGCGCCAGCAGCCAAACGGTACTAGCGGGAGGAGGCGAGCAGTACTTC; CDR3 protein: CASSQTVLAGGGEQYF
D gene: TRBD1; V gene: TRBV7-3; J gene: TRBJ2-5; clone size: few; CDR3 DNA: TGTGCCAGCAGCCCAATAGGCACAGGGGTAGAGACCCAGTACTTC; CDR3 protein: CASSPIGTGVETQYF
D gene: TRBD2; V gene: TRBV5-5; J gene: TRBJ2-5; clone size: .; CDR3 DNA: TGTGCCGGGGGACTAGCGGGCGGGGAGACCCAGTACTTC; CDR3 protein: CAGGLAGGETQYF
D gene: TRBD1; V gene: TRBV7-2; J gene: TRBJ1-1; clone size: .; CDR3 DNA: TGTGCCAGCAGCTCCCTGGGGACAGGGAACACTGAAGCTTTCTTT; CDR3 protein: CASSSLGTGNTEAFF
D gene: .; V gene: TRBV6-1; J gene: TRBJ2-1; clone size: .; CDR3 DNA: TGTGCCAGCGAAGATAGGTCCGTGCGGTTCTTC; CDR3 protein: CASEDRSVRFF
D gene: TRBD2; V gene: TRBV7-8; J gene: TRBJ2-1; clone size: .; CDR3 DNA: TGTGCCAGCAGCTTAGCTAGCGGGAGTCACAATGAGCAGTTCTTC; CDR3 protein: CASSLASGSHNEQFF
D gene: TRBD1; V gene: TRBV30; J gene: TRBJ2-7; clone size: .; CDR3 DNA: TGTGCCTCGGACAGGGGAGCGTACGAGCAGTACTTC; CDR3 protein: CASDRGAYEQYF
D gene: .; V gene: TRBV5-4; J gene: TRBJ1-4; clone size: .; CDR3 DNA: TGTGCCAGCAGCCGGAACCGTGACATCCGAGAAAAACTGTTTTTT; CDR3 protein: CASSRNRDIREKLFF
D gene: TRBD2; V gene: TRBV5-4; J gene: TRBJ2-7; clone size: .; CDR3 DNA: TGTGCCAGCAGCAGCACTAGCGGGAGGGCCTTATACGAGCAGTACTTC; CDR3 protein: CASSSTSGRALYEQYF
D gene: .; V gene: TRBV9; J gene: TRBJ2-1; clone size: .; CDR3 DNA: TGTGCCAGCAGCGGTCAAACTATCCGACGGAATGAGCAGTTCTTC; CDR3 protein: CASSGQTIRRNEQFF
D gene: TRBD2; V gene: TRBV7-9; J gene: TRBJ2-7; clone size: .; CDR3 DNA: TGTGCCAGCAGCTTTCCGGGACTAGCGGCCCCAAACCACGAGCAGTACTTC; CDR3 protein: CASSFPGLAAPNHEQYF
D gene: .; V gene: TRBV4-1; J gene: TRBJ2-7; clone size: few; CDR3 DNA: TGCGCCAGCAGCCCCCTAGACCCTCCCGAGCAGTACTTC; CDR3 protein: CASSPLDPPEQYF
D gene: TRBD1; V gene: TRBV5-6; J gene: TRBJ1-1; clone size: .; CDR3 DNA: TGTGCCAGCAGCTTTGGGGCGGACAGGGATGAAGCTTTCTTT; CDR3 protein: CASSFGADRDEAFF
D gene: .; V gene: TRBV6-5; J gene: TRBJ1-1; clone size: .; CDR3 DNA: TGTGCCAGCAAATCAGTGACAGCGAACACTGAAGCTTTCTTT; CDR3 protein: CASKSVTANTEAFF
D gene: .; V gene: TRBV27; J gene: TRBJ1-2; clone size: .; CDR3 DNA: TGTGCCAGCAGTCGTAGCCAGGGAAATGGCTACACCTTC; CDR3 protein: CASSRSQGNGYTF
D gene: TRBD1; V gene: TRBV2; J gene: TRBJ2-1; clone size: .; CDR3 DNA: TGTGCCAGCAGGGGTCGACAGGGGGCTAACAATGAGCAGTTCTTC; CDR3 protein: CASRGRQGANNEQFF
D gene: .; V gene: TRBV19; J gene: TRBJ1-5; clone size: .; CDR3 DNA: TGTGCCAGTGAAGGGGGATGGGGTTACAATCAGCCCCAGCATTTT; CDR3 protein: CASEGGWGYNQPQHF
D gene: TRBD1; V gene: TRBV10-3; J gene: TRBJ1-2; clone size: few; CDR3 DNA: TGTGCCATCGCCTCGGAGACGTGGGGAGGGGGCGATGGCTACACCTTC; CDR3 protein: CAIASETWGGGDGYTF
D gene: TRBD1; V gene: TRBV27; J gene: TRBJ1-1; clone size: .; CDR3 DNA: TGTGCCAGCAGTTACAGGGGTGGCACTGAAGCTTTCTTT; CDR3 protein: CASSYRGGTEAFF
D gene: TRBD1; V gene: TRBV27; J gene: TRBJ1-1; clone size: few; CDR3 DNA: TGTGCCAGCAGTTTACAGCCAGGGGGCTCGGGTGAAGCTTTCTTT; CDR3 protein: CASSLQPGGSGEAFF
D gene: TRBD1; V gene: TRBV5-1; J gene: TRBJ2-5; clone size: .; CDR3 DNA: TGCGCCAGCAGCTGGGGGACAGGGGGCGCGGGAGAGACCCAGTACTTC; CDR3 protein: CASSWGTGGAGETQYF
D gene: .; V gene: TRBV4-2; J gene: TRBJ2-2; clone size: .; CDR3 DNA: TGTGCCAGCAGCCAAGCTCAGGGTGACACCGGGGAGCTGTTTTTT; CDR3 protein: CASSQAQGDTGELFF
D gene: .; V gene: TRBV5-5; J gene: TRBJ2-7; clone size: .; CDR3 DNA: TGTGCCAGCAGCCGGGACAGGGGGACTAGCGACTCCTACGAGCAGTACTTC; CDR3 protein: CASSRDRGTSDSYEQYF
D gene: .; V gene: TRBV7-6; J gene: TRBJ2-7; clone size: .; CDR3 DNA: TGTGCCAGCAGTTCCCCGGGACGGAGCTACGAGCAGTACTTC; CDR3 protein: CASSSPGRSYEQYF
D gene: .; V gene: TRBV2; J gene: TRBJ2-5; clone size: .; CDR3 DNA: TGTGCCAGCGGATACAGGGAGCGGGAGACCCAGTACTTC; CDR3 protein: CASGYRERETQYF
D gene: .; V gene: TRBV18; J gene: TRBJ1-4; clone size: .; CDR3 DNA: TGTGCCAGCTCACCGACTAACAGAGTTAATGAAAAACTGTTTTTT; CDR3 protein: CASSPTNRVNEKLFF
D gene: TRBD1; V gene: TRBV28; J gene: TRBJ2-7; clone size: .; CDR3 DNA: TGTGCCAGCAGTCCCGGGACAGGGTATGGGGAGCAGTACTTC; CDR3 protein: CASSPGTGYGEQYF
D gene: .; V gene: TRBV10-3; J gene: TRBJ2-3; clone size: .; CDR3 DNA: TGTGCCATCAGTGAAGGCACAGATACGCAGTATTTT; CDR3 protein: CAISEGTDTQYF
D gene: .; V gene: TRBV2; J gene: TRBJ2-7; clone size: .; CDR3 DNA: TGTGCCAGCAGGGTACAGGGTGATTACGAGCAGTACTTC; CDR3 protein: CASRVQGDYEQYF
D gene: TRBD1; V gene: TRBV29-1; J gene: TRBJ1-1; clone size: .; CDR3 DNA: TGCAGCGCCCGGAGAGACAGGGGTTCGTCTCATGAAGCTTTCTTT; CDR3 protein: CSARRDRGSSHEAFF
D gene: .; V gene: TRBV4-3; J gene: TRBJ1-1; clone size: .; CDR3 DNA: TGCGCCAGCAGCCAAGGCCGCGAGGTGGGGAGAAACACTGAAGCTTTCTTT; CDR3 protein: CASSQGREVGRNTEAFF
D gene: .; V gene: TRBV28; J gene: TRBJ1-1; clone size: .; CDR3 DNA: TGTGCCAGCAGCCTGTACGCTGAAGCTTTCTTT; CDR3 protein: CASSLYAEAFF
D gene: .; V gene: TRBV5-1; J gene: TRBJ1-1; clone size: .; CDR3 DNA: TGCGCCAGCAGCTTGAATGCCGCGAACACTGAAGCTTTCTTT; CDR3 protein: CASSLNAANTEAFF
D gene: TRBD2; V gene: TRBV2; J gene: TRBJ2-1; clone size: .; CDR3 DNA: TGTGCCAGCAGTGACCGACTAGCGGGAAATGAGCAGTTCTTC; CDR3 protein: CASSDRLAGNEQFF
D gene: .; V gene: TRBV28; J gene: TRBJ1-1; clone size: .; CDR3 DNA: TGTGCCAGCAGGACCACAGGGACAGCTTTCTTT; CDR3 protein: CASRTTGTAFF
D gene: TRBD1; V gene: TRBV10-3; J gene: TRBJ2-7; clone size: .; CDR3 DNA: TGTGCCATCAGGACAGGGGGCATGGACGAGCAGTACTTC; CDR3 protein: CAIRTGGMDEQYF
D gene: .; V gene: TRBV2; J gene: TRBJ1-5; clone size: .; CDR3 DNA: TGTGCCAGCAGCGAGGGAATCATGGACAATCAGCCCCAGCATTTT; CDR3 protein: CASSEGIMDNQPQHF
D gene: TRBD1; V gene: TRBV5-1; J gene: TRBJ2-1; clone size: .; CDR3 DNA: TGCGCCAGCAGCGACGGGACAGGCCTTAGCTCCTACAATGAGCAGTTCTTC; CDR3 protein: CASSDGTGLSSYNEQFF
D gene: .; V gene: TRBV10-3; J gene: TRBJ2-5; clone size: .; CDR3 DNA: TGTGCCATCAGTGAGTCGGTGGGGGCTCAGGAGACCCAGTACTTC; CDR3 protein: CAISESVGAQETQYF
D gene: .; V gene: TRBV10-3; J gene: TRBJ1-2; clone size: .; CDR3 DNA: TGTGCCATCAGTGACCGACAGACGGGCCGGGGCTACACCTTC; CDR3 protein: CAISDRQTGRGYTF
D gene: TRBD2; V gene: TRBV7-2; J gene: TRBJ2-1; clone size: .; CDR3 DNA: TGTGCCAGCAGCAGAATCGGGATAGCGGGTAAGCCCTACAATGAGCAGTTCTTC; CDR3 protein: CASSRIGIAGKPYNEQFF
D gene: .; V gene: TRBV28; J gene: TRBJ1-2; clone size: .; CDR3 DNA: TGTGCCAGCAGTTTAATCTACAGGACGGCACGGGGCTACACCTTC; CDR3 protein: CASSLIYRTARGYTF
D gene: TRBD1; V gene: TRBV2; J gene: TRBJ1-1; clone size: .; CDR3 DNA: TGTGCCACCAAGGGACAGGTGAACACTGAAGCTTTCTTT; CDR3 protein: CATKGQVNTEAFF
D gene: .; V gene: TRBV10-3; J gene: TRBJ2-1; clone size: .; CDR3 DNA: TGTGCCATCAGTCAAGGGACTCACACTCGGGAGCAGTTCTTC; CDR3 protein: CAISQGTHTREQFF
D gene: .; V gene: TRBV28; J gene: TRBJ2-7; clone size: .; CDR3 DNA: TGTGCCATAGGGAGCCCCTACGAGCAGTACTTC; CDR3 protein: CAIGSPYEQYF
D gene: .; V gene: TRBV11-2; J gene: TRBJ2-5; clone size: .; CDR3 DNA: TGTGCCAGCAGCTTAGGGGGCCAAGAGACCCAGTACTTC; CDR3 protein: CASSLGGQETQYF
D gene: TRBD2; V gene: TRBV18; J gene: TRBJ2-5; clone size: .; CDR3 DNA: TGTGCCAGCTCACCACTTACTAGCGGTTCCCAAGAGACCCAGTACTTC; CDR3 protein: CASSPLTSGSQETQYF